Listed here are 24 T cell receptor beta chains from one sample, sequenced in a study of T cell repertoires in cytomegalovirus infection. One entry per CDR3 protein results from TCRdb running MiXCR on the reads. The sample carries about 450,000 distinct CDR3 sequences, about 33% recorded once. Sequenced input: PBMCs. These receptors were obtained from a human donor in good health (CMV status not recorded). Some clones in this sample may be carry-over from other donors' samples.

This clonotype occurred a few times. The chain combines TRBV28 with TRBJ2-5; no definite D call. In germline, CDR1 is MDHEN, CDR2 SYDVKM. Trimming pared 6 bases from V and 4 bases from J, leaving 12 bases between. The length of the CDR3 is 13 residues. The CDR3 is CASRNGGVETQYF. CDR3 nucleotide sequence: TGTGCCAGCAGGAACGGCGGTGTAGAGACCCAGTACTTC.

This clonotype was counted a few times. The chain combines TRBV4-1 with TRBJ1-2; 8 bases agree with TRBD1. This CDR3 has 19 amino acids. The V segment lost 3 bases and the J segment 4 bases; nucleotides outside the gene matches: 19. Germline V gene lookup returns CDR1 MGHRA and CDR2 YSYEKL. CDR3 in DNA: TGCGCCAGCAGCCATGACCCTCGAGATTCCCGACAGGGGTCCTATGGCTACACCTTC. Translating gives CASSHDPRDSRQGSYGYTF.

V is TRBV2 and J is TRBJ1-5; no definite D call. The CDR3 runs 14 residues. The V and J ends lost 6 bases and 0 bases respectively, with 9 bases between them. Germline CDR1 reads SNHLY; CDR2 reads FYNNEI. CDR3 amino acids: CASRRLNSNQPQHF. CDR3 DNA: TGTGCCAGCAGACGGCTTAATAGCAATCAGCCCCAGCATTTT.

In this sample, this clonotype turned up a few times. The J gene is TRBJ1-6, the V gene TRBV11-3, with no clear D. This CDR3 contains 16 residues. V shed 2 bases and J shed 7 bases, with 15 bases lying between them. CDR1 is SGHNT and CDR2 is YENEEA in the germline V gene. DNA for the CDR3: TGTGCCAGCAGCTTACCTCACTCCTCGGACAATTCACCCCTCCACTTT. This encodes CASSLPHSSDNSPLHF. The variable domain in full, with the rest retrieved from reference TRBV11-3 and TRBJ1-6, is EAGVVQSPRYKIIEKKQPVAFWCNPISGHNTLYWYLQNLGQGPELLIRYENEEAVDDSQLPKDRFSAERLKGVDSTLKIQPAELGDSAVYLCASSLPHSSDNSPLHFGNGTRLTVT.

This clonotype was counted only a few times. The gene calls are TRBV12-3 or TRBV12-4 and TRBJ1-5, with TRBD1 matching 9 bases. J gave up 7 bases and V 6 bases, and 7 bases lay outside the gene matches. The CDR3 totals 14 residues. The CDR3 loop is CASRSGTGIQPQHF. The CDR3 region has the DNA TGTGCCAGCAGGTCCGGGACAGGGATCCAGCCCCAGCATTTT.

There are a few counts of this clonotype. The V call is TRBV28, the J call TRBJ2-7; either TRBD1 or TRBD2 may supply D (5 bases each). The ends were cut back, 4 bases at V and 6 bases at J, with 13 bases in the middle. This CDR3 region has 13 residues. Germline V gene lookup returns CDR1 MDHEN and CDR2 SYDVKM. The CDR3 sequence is CASSSGPPAEQYF. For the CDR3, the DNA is TGTGCCAGCAGTTCGGGACCGCCAGCCGAGCAGTACTTC.

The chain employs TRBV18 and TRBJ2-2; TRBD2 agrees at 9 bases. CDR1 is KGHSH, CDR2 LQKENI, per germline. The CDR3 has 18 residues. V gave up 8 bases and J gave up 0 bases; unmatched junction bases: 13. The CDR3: CASRRDSGSLSNTGELFF. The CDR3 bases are TGTGCCAGCCGCCGGGATAGCGGGAGCTTATCGAACACCGGGGAGCTGTTTTTT.

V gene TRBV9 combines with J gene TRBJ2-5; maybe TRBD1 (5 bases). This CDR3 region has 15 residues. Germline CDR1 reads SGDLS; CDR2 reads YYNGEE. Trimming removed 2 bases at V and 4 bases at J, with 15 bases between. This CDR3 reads CASSVEGAVGETQYF. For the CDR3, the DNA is TGTGCCAGCAGCGTTGAAGGGGCGGTGGGAGAGACCCAGTACTTC.

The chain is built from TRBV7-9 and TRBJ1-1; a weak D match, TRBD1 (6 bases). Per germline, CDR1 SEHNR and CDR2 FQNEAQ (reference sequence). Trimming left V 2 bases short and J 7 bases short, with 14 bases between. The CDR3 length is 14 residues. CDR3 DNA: TGTGCCAGCAGCTTAACGGACAGCGTACTTGAAGCTTTCTTT. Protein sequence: CASSLTDSVLEAFF.

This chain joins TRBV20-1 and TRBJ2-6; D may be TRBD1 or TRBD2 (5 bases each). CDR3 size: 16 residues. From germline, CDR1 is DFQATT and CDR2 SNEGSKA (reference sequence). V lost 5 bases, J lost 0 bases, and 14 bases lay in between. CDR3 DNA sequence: TGCAGTGCTCCCGGGACGATGTTCTCTGGGGCCAACGTCCTGACTTTC. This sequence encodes CSAPGTMFSGANVLTF.

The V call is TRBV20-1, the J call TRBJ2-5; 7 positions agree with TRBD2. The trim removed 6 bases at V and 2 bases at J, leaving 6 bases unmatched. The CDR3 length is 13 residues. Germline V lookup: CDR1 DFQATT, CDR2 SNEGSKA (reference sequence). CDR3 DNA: TGCAGTGCCCCTCGGGGGGATCAAGAGACCCAGTACTTC. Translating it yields CSAPRGDQETQYF.

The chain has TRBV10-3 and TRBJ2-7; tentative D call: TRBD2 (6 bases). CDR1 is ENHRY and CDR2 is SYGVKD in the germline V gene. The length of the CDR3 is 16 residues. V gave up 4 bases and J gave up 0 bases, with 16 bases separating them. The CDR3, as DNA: TGTGCCATCAGTGGCCCCCGCCGGGGGAGCTCCTACGAGCAGTACTTC. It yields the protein CAISGPRRGSSYEQYF.

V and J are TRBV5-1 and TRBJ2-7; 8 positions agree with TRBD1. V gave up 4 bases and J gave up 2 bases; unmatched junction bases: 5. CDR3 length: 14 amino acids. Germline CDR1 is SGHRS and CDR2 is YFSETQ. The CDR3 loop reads CASSTRQGPYEQYF. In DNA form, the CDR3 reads TGCGCCAGCAGCACCCGACAGGGGCCCTACGAGCAGTACTTC.

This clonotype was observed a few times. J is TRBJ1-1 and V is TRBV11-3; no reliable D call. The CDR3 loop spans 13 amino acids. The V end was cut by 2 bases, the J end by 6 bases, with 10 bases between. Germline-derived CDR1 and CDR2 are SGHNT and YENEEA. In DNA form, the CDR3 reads TGTGCCAGCAGCTTAAGCATGGCAGCTGAAGCTTTCTTT. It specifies CASSLSMAAEAFF.

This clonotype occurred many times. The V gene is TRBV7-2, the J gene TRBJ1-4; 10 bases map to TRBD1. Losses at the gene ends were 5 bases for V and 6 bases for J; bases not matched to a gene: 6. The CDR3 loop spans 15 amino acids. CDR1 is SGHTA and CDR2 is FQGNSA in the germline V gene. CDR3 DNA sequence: TGTGCCAGCAGCGGACAGACAGGGGGCTATGAAAAACTGTTTTTT. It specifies CASSGQTGGYEKLFF.

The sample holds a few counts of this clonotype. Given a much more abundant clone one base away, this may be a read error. CDR3 nucleotides: TGTGCCAGCATCTTAGGAGCCAGGGGTAATGAAAAACTGTTTTTT. Residues: CASILGARGNEKLFF. V is TRBV11-2 and J is TRBJ1-4; maybe TRBD1 (6 bases). The CDR3 runs to 15 residues. Per germline, CDR1 SGHAT and CDR2 FQNNGV.

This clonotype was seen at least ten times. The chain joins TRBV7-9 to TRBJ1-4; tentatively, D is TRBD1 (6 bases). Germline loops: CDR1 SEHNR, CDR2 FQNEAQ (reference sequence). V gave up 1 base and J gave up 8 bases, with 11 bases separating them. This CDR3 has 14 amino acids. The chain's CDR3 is CASSLDGGGEKLFF. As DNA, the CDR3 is TGTGCCAGCAGCTTAGATGGAGGGGGGGAAAAACTGTTTTTT.

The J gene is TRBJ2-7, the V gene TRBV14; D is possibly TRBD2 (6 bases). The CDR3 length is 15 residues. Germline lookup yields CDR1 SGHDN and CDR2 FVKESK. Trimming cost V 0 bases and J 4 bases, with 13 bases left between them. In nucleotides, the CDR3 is TGTGCCAGCAGCCAAGATACCTGGAGGGAATACGAGCAGTACTTC. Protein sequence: CASSQDTWREYEQYF.

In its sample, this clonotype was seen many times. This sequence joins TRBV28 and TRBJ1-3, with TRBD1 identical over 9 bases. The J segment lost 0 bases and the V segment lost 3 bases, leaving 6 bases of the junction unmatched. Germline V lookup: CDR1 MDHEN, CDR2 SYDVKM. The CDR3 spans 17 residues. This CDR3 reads CASSFSGTGSSGNTIYF. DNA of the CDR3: TGTGCCAGCAGTTTCTCCGGGACAGGGAGCTCTGGAAACACCATATATTTT.

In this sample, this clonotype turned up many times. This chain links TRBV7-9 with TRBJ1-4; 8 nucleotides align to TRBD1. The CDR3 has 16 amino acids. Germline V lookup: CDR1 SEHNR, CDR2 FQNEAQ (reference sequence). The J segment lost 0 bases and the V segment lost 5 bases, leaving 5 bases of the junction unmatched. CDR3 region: CASSKTGVATNEKLFF. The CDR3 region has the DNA TGTGCCAGCAGCAAGACAGGGGTGGCAACTAATGAAAAACTGTTTTTT.

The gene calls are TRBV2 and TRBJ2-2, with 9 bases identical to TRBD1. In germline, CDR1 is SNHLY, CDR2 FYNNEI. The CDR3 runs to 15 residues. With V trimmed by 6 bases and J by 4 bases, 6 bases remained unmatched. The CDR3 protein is CASSKGQGFTGELFF. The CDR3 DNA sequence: TGTGCCAGCAGCAAGGGACAGGGATTCACCGGGGAGCTGTTTTTT. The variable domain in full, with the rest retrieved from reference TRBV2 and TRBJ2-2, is EPEVTQTPSHQVTQMGQEVILRCVPISNHLYFYWYRQILGQKVEFLVSFYNNEISEKSEIFDDQFSVERPDGSNFTLKIRSTKLEDSAMYFCASSKGQGFTGELFFGEGSRLTVL.

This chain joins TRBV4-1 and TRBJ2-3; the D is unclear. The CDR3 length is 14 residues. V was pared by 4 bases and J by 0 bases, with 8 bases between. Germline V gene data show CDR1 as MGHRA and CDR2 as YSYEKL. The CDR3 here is CASSLLVSTDTQYF. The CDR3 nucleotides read TGCGCCAGCAGCCTCCTTGTCAGCACAGATACGCAGTATTTT.

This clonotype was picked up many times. CDR3 residues: CASSLVGFIGETQYF. As DNA, the CDR3 is TGTGCCAGCAGTTTAGTCGGTTTCATCGGGGAGACCCAGTACTTC. The chain links TRBV12-3 or TRBV12-4 to TRBJ2-5; D gene ambiguous. V dropped 1 base and J dropped 5 bases, with 14 bases sitting between them. This CDR3 is built from 15 residues.

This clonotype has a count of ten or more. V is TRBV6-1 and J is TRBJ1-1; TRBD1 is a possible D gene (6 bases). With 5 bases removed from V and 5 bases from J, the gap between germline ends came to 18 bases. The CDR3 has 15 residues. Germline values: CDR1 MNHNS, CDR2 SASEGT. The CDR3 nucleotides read TGTGCCAGCAGTACCCACAGGGTAAGAAAAACTGAAGCTTTCTTT. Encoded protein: CASSTHRVRKTEAFF.